The clone carrying this T cell receptor beta chain has more than one count but fewer than ten. Trimming cost V 1 base and J 1 base, with 4 bases left between them. This CDR3 contains 13 residues. Produced via immunoSEQ multiplex PCR; TCRdb's table is partial and in-frame only. The table has around 250,000 clones, roughly nine tenths seen once. The sample belongs to a study of blood T cell repertoires in COVID-19. The chain recombines TRBV12-3 or TRBV12-4 with TRBJ1-1; no clear D. The clonotype originates from a human donor in a cohort exposed to, infected with or recovered from COVID-19 (not recorded which). The donor label of this sample is uncertain. The source material was PBMCs or T cells enriched from blood (not recorded which). The CDR3 region is CASSLVQNTEAFF. CDR3 DNA: TGTGCCAGCAGTTTAGTTCAGAACACTGAAGCTTTCTTT.